These 21 T cell receptor beta chains were all obtained from the same sample, sequenced in a study of response to subunit inactivated influenza vaccine. In TCRdb, the RT-PCR reads were re-called with MiXCR into one record per CDR3 protein. The table has 170,000 or so distinct CDR3 sequences, around 11% seen once. The source material was CD8+ T cells sorted from PBMCs, sampled less than 30 months after vaccination. These receptor sequences come from a man between 50 and 69 years old who received an inactivated influenza vaccine.

This clonotype was picked up a small number of times. The rearrangement links TRBV5-1 to TRBJ1-2, with D uncertain. Trimming stripped 0 bases from V and 4 bases from J, with 10 bases between. This CDR3 is 14 amino acids long. CDR1 is SGHRS and CDR2 is YFSETQ in the germline V gene. In DNA, the CDR3 is TGCGCCAGCAGCTTGGAGGCAGCTAGCTATGGCTACACCTTC. This gives the protein CASSLEAASYGYTF. The whole variable domain, remainder taken from reference TRBV5-1 and TRBJ1-2, is KAGVTQTPRYLIKTRGQQVTLSCSPISGHRSVSWYQQTPGQGLQFLFEYFSETQRNKGNFPGRFSGRQFSNSRSEMNVSTLELGDSALYLCASSLEAASYGYTFGSGTRLTVV.

This clonotype was recorded at least ten times. The rearrangement joins TRBV29-1 to TRBJ1-3; D uncertain. This CDR3 is 12 amino acids long. Germline values: CDR1 SQVTM, CDR2 ANQGSEA. V gave up 6 bases and J gave up 5 bases, with 11 bases separating them. CDR3 region: CSVQDGRNTIYF. The CDR3 DNA sequence: TGCAGCGTCCAGGACGGGAGAAACACCATATATTTT.

This chain uses TRBV20-1 with TRBJ2-3; tentatively, D is TRBD1 (6 bases). Germline CDR1 is DFQATT and CDR2 is SNEGSKA (reference sequence). The germline V and J ends were trimmed by 5 bases and 4 bases, with 19 bases remaining between them. The CDR3 has 15 residues. The DNA of the CDR3 is TGCAGTGCTCCCGGGACACCTAAGGGGGCAGATACGCAGTATTTT. Protein: CSAPGTPKGADTQYF.

The chain has TRBV10-3 and TRBJ2-3; 10 nucleotides align to TRBD2. The junction had 8 bases not matched to a gene; V was cut back by 0 bases and J by 2 bases. The CDR3 contains 18 residues. The V gene's germline CDR1 is ENHRY and CDR2 SYGVKD. The CDR3 here is CAISESILAGGFTDTQYF. The CDR3, as DNA: TGTGCCATCAGTGAGTCGATCTTAGCGGGGGGTTTCACAGATACGCAGTATTTT.

This clonotype was seen a few times. The gene calls are TRBV3-1 and TRBJ2-1, with D maybe TRBD2 (5 bases). Trimming removed 4 bases from V and 4 bases from J, with 17 bases in between. In germline, CDR1 is LGHDT, CDR2 YNNKEL (reference sequence). There are 16 residues in the CDR3. The chain's CDR3 is CASSPPTTPGYNEQFF. The CDR3 bases are TGTGCCAGCAGCCCCCCGACTACGCCGGGGTACAATGAGCAGTTCTTC.

CDR3: CSVESSSYEQYF. In DNA, the CDR3 is TGCAGCGTTGAATCCTCATCCTACGAGCAGTACTTC. This sequence joins TRBV29-1 and TRBJ2-7; no definite D call. V was shortened by 2 bases and J by 1 base, with 6 bases between the two germline ends. Germline values: CDR1 SQVTM, CDR2 ANQGSEA. This CDR3 contains 12 residues.

The chain is built from TRBV6-2 or TRBV6-3 and TRBJ2-1, with D perhaps TRBD1 (5 bases). The germline CDR1 and CDR2 sequences are MNHEY and SVGEGT. The CDR3 covers 16 residues. Trimming removed 5 bases from V and 1 base from J, with 15 bases in between. For the CDR3, the DNA is TGTGCCAGCAGTCACCCTGGGGCGGATTCCTACAATGAGCAGTTCTTC. Translating it yields CASSHPGADSYNEQFF.

This clonotype came up many times. V is TRBV3-1 and J is TRBJ1-5; unclear D gene. The CDR3 has 18 residues. The V gene's germline CDR1 is LGHDT and CDR2 YNNKEL (reference sequence). V shed 1 base and J shed 4 bases, with 20 bases lying between them. CDR3 residues: CASSQGTDPSPHNQPQHF. CDR3 bases: TGTGCCAGCAGCCAAGGGACGGACCCCTCCCCCCATAATCAGCCCCAGCATTTT. Together with reference TRBV3-1 and TRBJ1-5, the CDR3 gives the full variable domain: DTAVSQTPKYLVTQMGNDKSIKCEQNLGHDTMYWYKQDSKKFLKIMFSYNNKELIINETVPNRFSPKSPDKAHLNLHINSLELGDSAVYFCASSQGTDPSPHNQPQHFGDGTRLSIL.

The chain carries TRBV10-3 and TRBJ1-2, with D possibly being TRBD1 (5 bases). The V end was cut by 11 bases, the J end by 11 bases, with 21 bases between. The CDR3 totals 12 residues. The germline V gene encodes CDR1 ENHRY and CDR2 SYGVKD. The CDR3 loop is CAAKGAGPGYTF. CDR3 nucleotide sequence: TGTGCCGCCAAAGGGGCAGGGCCCGGTTACACCTTC.

This clonotype was counted only a few times. This chain uses TRBV10-2 with TRBJ2-7; perhaps D is TRBD1 or TRBD2 (5 bases each). This CDR3 is built from 13 residues. V was trimmed by 0 bases and J by 6 bases, leaving 9 bases between them. Germline CDR1 reads WSHSY; CDR2 reads SAAADI. The CDR3 sequence: CASSESRGTEQYF. The CDR3 nucleotides read TGCGCCAGCAGTGAGTCGAGGGGCACCGAGCAGTACTTC.

This clonotype was picked up many times. This rearrangement joins TRBV13 to TRBJ1-4, with D unresolved. Germline loops: CDR1 PRHDT, CDR2 FYEKMQ (reference sequence). Trimming took 1 base from V and 8 from J, leaving 11 bases between them. The CDR3 has 14 residues. The CDR3 DNA sequence: TGTGCCAGCAGCTTAGCCCATACAAGGGAAAAACTGTTTTTT. As protein: CASSLAHTREKLFF.

This chain joins TRBV7-9 and TRBJ2-5; D may be TRBD1 or TRBD2 (5 bases each). The CDR3 spans 16 residues. CDR1 is SEHNR, CDR2 FQNEAQ, per germline (reference sequence). V was trimmed by 3 bases and J by 2 bases, leaving 16 bases between them. The CDR3 region is CASSFHPGRLQETQYF. The CDR3 nucleotides read TGTGCCAGCAGCTTCCACCCGGGACGCCTACAAGAGACCCAGTACTTC.

The rearrangement uses TRBV5-1 and TRBJ2-1; 11 nucleotides agree with TRBD2. V lost 4 bases and J lost 3; bases outside the gene matches: 3. Germline CDR1 SGHRS, CDR2 YFSETQ. CDR3 size: 15 residues. This chain's CDR3 is CASSMTSGNYNEQFF. The CDR3 bases are TGCGCCAGCAGCATGACTAGCGGGAACTACAATGAGCAGTTCTTC.

This clonotype was observed a handful of times. The chain uses TRBV20-1 and TRBJ1-5, with D tentatively TRBD1 (6 bases). Germline assignment: CDR1 DFQATT and CDR2 SNEGSKA (reference sequence). Deletions cut 4 bases from V and 6 bases from J, with 7 bases between. This CDR3 is 11 amino acids long. Here the CDR3 reads CSATGVQPQHF. The CDR3 coding sequence is TGCAGTGCTACAGGGGTTCAGCCCCAGCATTTT.

This clonotype was observed many times. CDR3 protein: CASSSSSYNEQFF. CDR3 bases: TGTGCCAGCAGTAGTTCCTCCTACAATGAGCAGTTCTTC. The rearrangement uses TRBV7-9 and TRBJ2-1; the D is unclear. Germline V gene data show CDR1 as SEHNR and CDR2 as FQNEAQ (reference sequence). The germline V and J ends were trimmed by 6 bases and 0 bases, with 6 bases remaining between them. The CDR3 has 13 residues.

The chain employs TRBV11-1 and TRBJ2-2, with TRBD2 identical over 8 bases. V gave up 4 bases and J gave up 1 base; unmatched junction bases: 14. There are 19 residues in the CDR3. Germline V gives CDR1 SGHAT, CDR2 FQDESV (reference sequence). For the CDR3, the DNA is TGTGCCAGCAGCTCGTTAGCGGGGACGACAAGAGGGAACACCGGGGAGCTGTTTTTT. It specifies CASSSLAGTTRGNTGELFF. The full variable domain, rest sourced from reference TRBV11-1 and TRBJ2-2, is EAEVAQSPRYKITEKSQAVAFWCDPISGHATLYWYRQILGQGPELLVQFQDESVVDDSQLPKDRFSAERLKGVDSTLKIQPAELGDSAMYLCASSSLAGTTRGNTGELFFGEGSRLTVL.

Here the CDR3 reads CASSLTRRADNEQFF. Here the CDR3 DNA reads TGTGCCAGCAGCCTGACGCGCCGAGCTGACAATGAGCAGTTCTTC. The V call is TRBV6-1, the J call TRBJ2-1; D remains unclear. Germline CDR1 and CDR2: MNHNS and SASEGT. CDR3 length: 15 residues. Trimming stripped 6 bases from V and 5 bases from J, with 17 bases between.

The J gene is TRBJ2-1, the V gene TRBV20-1, with 7 positions matching TRBD1. Germline V gene sequence: CDR1 DFQATT, CDR2 SNEGSKA (reference sequence). With V trimmed by 3 bases and J by 1 base, 6 bases remained unmatched. This CDR3 contains 15 residues. The CDR3 region has the DNA TGCAGTGCTAGGCCACAGACAGGGTCCTACAATGAGCAGTTCTTC. This codes for CSARPQTGSYNEQFF.

This clonotype was counted a few times. The V call is TRBV4-1, the J call TRBJ2-7; TRBD1 is a possible D gene (6 bases). V shed 6 bases and J shed 3 bases, with 18 bases lying between them. The CDR3 spans 15 residues. CDR1 and CDR2 from the germline V gene are MGHRA and YSYEKL. CDR3 in amino acids: CASRKQGTSSYEQYF. The DNA for the CDR3 is TGCGCCAGCAGGAAACAGGGAACTAGTAGCTACGAGCAGTACTTC.

This sequence joins TRBV10-3 and TRBJ2-2; 16 nucleotides match TRBD2. The CDR3 extends over 20 amino acids. Germline V gives CDR1 ENHRY, CDR2 SYGVKD. V lost 4 bases, J lost 5 bases, and 13 bases stayed unmatched. The DNA for the CDR3 is TGTGCCATCAGTGGATTCCCGGGACTAGCGGGAGGGCCCTCGACCGGGGAGCTGTTTTTT. This translates into CAISGFPGLAGGPSTGELFF.

The genes are TRBV7-9 and TRBJ2-7, with D possibly matching TRBD1 (5 bases). V dropped 3 bases and J dropped 0 bases, with 6 bases sitting between them. Germline CDR1 reads SEHNR; CDR2 reads FQNEAQ (reference sequence). The CDR3 loop spans 13 amino acids. The CDR3 reads CASSFDSSYEQYF. The DNA for the CDR3 is TGTGCCAGCAGCTTCGACAGCTCCTACGAGCAGTACTTC.